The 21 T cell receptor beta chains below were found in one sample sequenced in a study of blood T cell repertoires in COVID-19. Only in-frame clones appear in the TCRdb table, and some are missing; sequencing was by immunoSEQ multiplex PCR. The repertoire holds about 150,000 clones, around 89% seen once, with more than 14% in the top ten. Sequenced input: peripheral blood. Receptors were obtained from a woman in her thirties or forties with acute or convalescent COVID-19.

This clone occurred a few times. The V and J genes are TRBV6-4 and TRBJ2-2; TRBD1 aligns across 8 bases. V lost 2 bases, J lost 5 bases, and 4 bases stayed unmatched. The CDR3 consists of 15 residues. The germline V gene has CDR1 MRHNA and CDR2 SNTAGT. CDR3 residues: CASSDGTGQTGELFF. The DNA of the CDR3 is TGTGCCAGCAGTGACGGGACAGGTCAAACCGGGGAGCTGTTTTTT.

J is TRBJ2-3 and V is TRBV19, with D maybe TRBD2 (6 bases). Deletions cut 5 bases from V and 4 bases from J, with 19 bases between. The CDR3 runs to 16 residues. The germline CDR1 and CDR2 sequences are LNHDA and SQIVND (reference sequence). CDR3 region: CASSSQGTRRADTQYF. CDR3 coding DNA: TGTGCCAGTAGTTCGCAGGGTACCCGGAGGGCAGATACGCAGTATTTT.

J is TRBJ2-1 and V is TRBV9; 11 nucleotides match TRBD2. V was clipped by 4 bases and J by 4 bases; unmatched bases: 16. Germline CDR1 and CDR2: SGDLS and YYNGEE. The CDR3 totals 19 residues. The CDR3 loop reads CASSSDGDWGTSGYNEQFF. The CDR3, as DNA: TGTGCCAGCAGCTCCGATGGGGATTGGGGGACTAGCGGTTACAATGAGCAGTTCTTC.

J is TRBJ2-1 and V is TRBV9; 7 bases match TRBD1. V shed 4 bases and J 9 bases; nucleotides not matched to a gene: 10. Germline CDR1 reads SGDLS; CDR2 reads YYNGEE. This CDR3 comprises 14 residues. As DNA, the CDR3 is TGTGCCAGCAGCATCCGGACAGGCCACGGTGAGCAGTTCTTC. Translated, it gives CASSIRTGHGEQFF.

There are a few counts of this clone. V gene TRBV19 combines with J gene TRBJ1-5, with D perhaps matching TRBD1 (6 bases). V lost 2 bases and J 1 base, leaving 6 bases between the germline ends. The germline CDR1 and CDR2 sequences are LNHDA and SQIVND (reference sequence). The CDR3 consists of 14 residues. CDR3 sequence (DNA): TGTGCCAGTAGTATACAGGGGAGCAATCAGCCCCAGCATTTT. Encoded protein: CASSIQGSNQPQHF.

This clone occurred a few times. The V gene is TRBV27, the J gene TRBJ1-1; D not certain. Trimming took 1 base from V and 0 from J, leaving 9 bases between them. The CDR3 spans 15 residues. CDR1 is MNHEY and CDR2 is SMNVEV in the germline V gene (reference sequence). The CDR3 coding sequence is TGTGCCAGCAGTTTATTGCCAGACATGAACACTGAAGCTTTCTTT. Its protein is CASSLLPDMNTEAFF.

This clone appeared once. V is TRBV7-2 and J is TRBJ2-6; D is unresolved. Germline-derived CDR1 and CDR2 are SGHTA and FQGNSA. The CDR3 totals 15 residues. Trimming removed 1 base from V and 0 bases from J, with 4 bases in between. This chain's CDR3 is CASSLVLSGANVLTF. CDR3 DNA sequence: TGTGCCAGCAGCTTAGTACTCTCTGGGGCCAACGTCCTGACTTTC.

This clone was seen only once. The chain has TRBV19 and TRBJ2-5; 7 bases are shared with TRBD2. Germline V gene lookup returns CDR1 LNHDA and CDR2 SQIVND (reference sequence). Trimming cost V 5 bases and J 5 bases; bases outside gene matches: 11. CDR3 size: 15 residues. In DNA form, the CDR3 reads TGTGCCAGTAGTCGACGGGGGGAGGGAGGTGAGACCCAGTACTTC. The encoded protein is CASSRRGEGGETQYF.

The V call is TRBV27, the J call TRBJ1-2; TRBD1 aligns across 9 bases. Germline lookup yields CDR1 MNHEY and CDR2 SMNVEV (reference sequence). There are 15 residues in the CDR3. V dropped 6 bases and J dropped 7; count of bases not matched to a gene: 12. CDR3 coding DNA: TGTGCCAGCAGATCGGCCTGGGACAGGGATGGTGGCTACACCTTC. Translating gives CASRSAWDRDGGYTF.

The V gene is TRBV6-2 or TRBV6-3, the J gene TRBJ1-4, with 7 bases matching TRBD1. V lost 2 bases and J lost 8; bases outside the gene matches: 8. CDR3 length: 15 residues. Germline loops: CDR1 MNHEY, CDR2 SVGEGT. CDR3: CASSYPGQFQEKLFF. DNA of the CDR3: TGTGCCAGCAGTTACCCGGGACAGTTCCAGGAAAAACTGTTTTTT.

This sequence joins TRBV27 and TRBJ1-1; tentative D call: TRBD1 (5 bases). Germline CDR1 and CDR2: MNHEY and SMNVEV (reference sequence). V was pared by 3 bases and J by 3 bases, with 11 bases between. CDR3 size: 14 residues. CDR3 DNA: TGTGCCAGCAGTTTGAAGGGGAGGTACACTGAAGCTTTCTTT. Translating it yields CASSLKGRYTEAFF.

The CDR3 protein is CASSLDSQANYGYTF. CDR3 nucleotides: TGTGCCAGCAGCTTAGATTCACAAGCTAACTATGGCTACACCTTC. The chain is built from TRBV11-3 and TRBJ1-2; D gene unclear. Trimming took 0 bases from V and 0 from J, leaving 8 bases between them. The CDR3 length is 15 residues. Germline V gives CDR1 SGHNT, CDR2 YENEEA.

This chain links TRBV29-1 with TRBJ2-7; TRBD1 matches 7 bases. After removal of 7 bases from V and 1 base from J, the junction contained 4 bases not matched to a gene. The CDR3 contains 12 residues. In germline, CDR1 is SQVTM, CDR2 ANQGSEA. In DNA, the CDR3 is TGCAGCGCCGGACAGGAGTCCTACGAGCAGTACTTC. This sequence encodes CSAGQESYEQYF.

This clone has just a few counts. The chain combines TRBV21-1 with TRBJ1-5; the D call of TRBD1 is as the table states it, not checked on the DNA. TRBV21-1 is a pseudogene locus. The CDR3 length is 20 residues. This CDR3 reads CASSKDRGMVYRGLNQPQHF. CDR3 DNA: TGTGCCAGCAGCAAAGATAGGGGGATGGTTTACAGGGGGCTCAATCAGCCCCAGCATTTT.

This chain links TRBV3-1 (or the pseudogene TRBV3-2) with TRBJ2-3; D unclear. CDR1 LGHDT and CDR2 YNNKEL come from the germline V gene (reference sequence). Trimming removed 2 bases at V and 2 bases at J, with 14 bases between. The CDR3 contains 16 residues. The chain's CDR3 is CASSQNSIAITDTQYF. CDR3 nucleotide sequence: TGTGCCAGCAGCCAAAACAGCATCGCAATCACAGATACGCAGTATTTT.

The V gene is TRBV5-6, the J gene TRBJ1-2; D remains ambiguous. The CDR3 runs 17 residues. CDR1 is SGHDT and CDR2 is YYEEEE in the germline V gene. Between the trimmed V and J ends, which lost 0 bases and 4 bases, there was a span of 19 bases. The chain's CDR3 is CASSLGSRPPGSYGYTF. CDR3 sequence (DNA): TGTGCCAGCAGCTTGGGGTCACGGCCCCCTGGGAGCTATGGCTACACCTTC.

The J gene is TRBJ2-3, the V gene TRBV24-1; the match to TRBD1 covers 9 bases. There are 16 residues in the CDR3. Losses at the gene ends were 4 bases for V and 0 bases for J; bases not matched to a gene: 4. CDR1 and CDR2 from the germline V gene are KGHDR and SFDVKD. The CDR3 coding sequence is TGTGCCACCAGTGACCTAGGACAGGGGAGCACAGATACGCAGTATTTT. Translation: CATSDLGQGSTDTQYF.

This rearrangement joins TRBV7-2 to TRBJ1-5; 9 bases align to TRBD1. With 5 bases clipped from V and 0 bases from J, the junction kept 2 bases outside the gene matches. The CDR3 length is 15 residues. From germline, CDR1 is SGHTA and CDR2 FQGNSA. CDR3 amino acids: CASSKDRGSNQPQHF. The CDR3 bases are TGTGCCAGCAGCAAGGACAGGGGTAGCAATCAGCCCCAGCATTTT.

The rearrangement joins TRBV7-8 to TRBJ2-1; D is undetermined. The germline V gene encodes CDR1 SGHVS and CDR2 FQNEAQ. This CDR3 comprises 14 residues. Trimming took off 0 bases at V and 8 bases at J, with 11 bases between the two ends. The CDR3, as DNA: TGTGCCAGCAGCTTAGCGGTGTCTAGTCATGAGCAGTTCTTC. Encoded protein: CASSLAVSSHEQFF. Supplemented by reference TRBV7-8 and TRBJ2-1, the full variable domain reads GAGVSQSPRYKVAKRGQDVALRCDPISGHVSLFWYQQALGQGPEFLTYFQNEAQLDKSGLPSDRFFAERPEGSVSTLKIQRTQQEDSAVYLCASSLAVSSHEQFFGPGTRLTVL.

This CDR3 reads CASSLRAGIETQYF. In DNA, the CDR3 is TGTGCCAGCAGCTTAAGGGCAGGGATAGAGACCCAGTACTTC. The chain links TRBV7-3 to TRBJ2-5, with D possibly matching TRBD1 (5 bases). Germline V gene data show CDR1 as SGHTA and CDR2 as FQGTGA. V shed 1 base and J shed 4 bases, with 10 bases lying between them. The CDR3 has 14 residues. Based on the CDR3 plus reference TRBV7-3 and TRBJ2-5, the full variable domain is GAGVSQTPSNKVTEKGKYVELRCDPISGHTALYWYRQSLGQGPEFLIYFQGTGAADDSGLPNDRFFAVRPEGSVSTLKIQRTERGDSAVYLCASSLRAGIETQYFGPGTRLLVL.

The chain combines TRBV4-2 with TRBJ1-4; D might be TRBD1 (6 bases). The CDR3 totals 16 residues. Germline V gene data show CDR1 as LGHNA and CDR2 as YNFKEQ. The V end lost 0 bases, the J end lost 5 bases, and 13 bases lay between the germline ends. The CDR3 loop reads CASSQDEGTGNEKLFF. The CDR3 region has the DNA TGTGCCAGCAGCCAAGATGAAGGAACAGGGAATGAAAAACTGTTTTTT.